This T cell receptor (beta chain) was obtained from a study of shared clonotypes between healthy human individuals (TCRdb year 2020). Background on the whole study: Three men and two women, aged 18 to 49 years, made up the cohort. Between about 0.8 and 9 billion PBMCs per donor were obtained by leukapheresis. For each donor, three plates each were used for CD4 naive and CD4 memory, two plates were used for CD8 naive, and one plate was used for CD8 memory. Blood TCR repertoires of roughly five healthy adults were deeply sequenced to estimate repertoire size and the extent of clonotype sharing between individuals. To increase sequencing depth and limit assay-specific biases, TCR repertoire library preparation and sequencing were carried out by different laboratories using diverse techniques. Results the study describes overall, beyond this receptor: Sampling was limited to blood, and TCR repertoires in tissue likely differ from TCR repertoires in blood. Larger estimated clonotype richness was generally found for naive subsets than for memory subsets. When four donors were compared, the shared fraction of clonotypes was about 5.2% for naive CD4, more than 3% for naive CD8, 2% to 2.5% for memory CD4, and about 0.36% for memory CD8. Pairwise subsampling led to the expectation that sequencing depth would affect the degree of clonotype sharing among donors. Because the study included only a small number of donors, the genetic and exposure-history diversity represented was limited. Compared with non-shared clonotypes, the clonotypes found in all four sorted-subset donors had higher generation probabilities. Rarefaction of sorted-subset datasets indicated incomplete sequencing despite the large sequencing depth.

Germline trimming: 10 bases from V, 3 bases from J; junction bases outside gene matches: 7. The CDR3 sequence holds 14 residues, the cysteine and phenylalanine included. Left in the record is the CDR3 DNA by itself, 42 bases read in frame from the first base. CDR1 and CDR2, per the germline V gene, are MNHEY and SVGAGI. CD8 naive samples consisted of CD45RO-negative cells that were positively selected for CCR7, yielding a CD45RA+CCR7+ population without TemRA cells. The donors were healthy, HIV-negative adults who had no recently reported acute infections or vaccinations. All donors were Caucasian adults living in Nashville, Tennessee, USA. After blood collection by leukapheresis, PBMCs were isolated using Ficoll-Histopaque density gradient centrifugation and then cryopreserved in the vapor phase of liquid nitrogen. Analytical flow cytometry was used to check the purity and quantity of each magnetically sorted T cell population. Genomic DNA was isolated from every sorted fraction and measured by UV absorbance on a Nanodrop 2000c.

Using the deep immunoSEQ assay, multiplex PCR amplified TCR CDR3 regions from genomic DNA. Extracted genomic DNA from each cell subset was spread evenly across all wells of several immunoSEQ 96-well plates, with each plate serving as a replicate. For sorted subsets, around 200 ng genomic DNA, equal to 30,000 or so T cell genomes, was loaded into each replicate PCR. Purified libraries were measured with a Qubit 3.0 fluorometer, size-checked on a Bioanalyzer 2100, and measured again with the KAPA Library Quantification kit. Every immunoSEQ 96-well plate was sequenced on a separate single-read 150-cycle Illumina NextSeq 550 flow cell. Processing in the source paper ran as follows. Because the immunoSEQ output included only junctional sequences and no quality scores, the filtering could not be the same as the filtering used for full-length reads. Sequences were annotated with PyIR, a Python wrapper for IgBLAST v1.9, and V/J genes and CDR3 were assigned using IMGT germline references. Any read was removed if the V/J assignment was weak (E-value above 1e-6), the CDR3 was missing, or the read contained stop codons, out-of-frame junctions, or ambiguous translated residues. V3J clonotypes were defined as sequences sharing the same inferred V gene, J gene, and CDR3 amino acid sequence. Percentage overlap between repertoires was calculated by dividing the number of shared unique clonotypes by the size of the smaller repertoire. Richness of each repertoire was evaluated using RTK rarefaction, the Chao1 estimator, and Recon v2.1 estimates of unobserved clonotypes. Generation probabilities were computed with OLGA for all TCRbeta clonotypes obtained by the gDNA method from several donors. Imported from immuneACCESS, the table was reduced by TCRdb to in-frame sequences with V and J called. These copies leave out some clones; in studies compared against another copy, an unresolved V gene accounts for under half, and the cause of the remainder is not known. That table furnishes V, J and clone size, whereas the DNA furnished D and trimming. This sample has nearly 2 million clones in its table, and roughly 95% of those were observed once. The ten largest clones capture roughly 1% of the sample.

For this clone: Its antigen specificity is not known. Base qualities are missing; no much larger clone stands one base away.

Sequencing input: naive CD8+ T cells sorted from blood. Read against the paper, the sample's cell subset or site label means: CD45RA+CCR7+. The chain couples TRBV6-5 to TRBJ2-1, with 9 bases aligning to TRBD1. The receptor was isolated from a man between 18 and 35 years old in good health. This receptor carries the CDR3 CATSDRGDYNEQFF. The base sequence is TGTGCCACCTCGGACAGGGGAGACTACAATGAGCAGTTCTTC.